The source of this T cell receptor beta chain is a study of T cell clones after liver transplantation. Whole-study results and caveats: Low donor cell numbers restricted donor-reactive repertoire measurement in a couple of subjects.

This clone occurred a few times. Antigen specificity is unknown. Other DNA sequences in this sample translate to the same CDR3. Assay: immunoSEQ multiplex PCR; the TCRdb copy retains only in-frame clones and omits some. In the table there are approximately 18,000 clones, over 75% of which are singletons. Germline loops: CDR1 LGHNT, CDR2 FRNRAP. The V and J ends lost 1 base and 6 bases respectively, with 4 bases between them. The CDR3 loop spans 12 amino acids. The specimen comprised CD8+ T cells from blood, sampled about 50 months after liver transplant. The sequence was obtained from a human patient who received a liver transplant. Some T cells may possibly be graft donor cells. The chain combines TRBV12-5 with TRBJ2-1, with D hard to call. The CDR3 loop is CASGLGLNEQFF. The CDR3 region has the DNA TGTGCTAGTGGTTTGGGGCTCAATGAGCAGTTCTTC.